The TCR beta chain described here comes from a study of T cell repertoires in cytomegalovirus infection. For the study at large: It was recently identified HLA-C-restricted and well-studied HLA-B-restricted CMV epitopes that the study used. The public TCR beta signatures pointed to both CMV infection and matching HLA type. Study outcomes and limitations: Carriers of CMV and the relevant HLA type were discriminated by public TCR beta frequency. In two of eight donors, the top clonotype was HLA-C-restricted CMV-specific.

Between the trimmed V and J ends, which lost 8 bases and 4 bases, there was a span of 20 bases. Germline V gene data show CDR1 as MDHEN and CDR2 as SYDVKM. This CDR3 spans 15 amino acids. About this clonotype: The antigen remains unidentified.

Via MiXCR, TCRdb re-called the reads, giving one row per CDR3 protein. The data hold some 350,000 distinct CDR3 sequences, with about 27% observed a single time. The clonotype comes from a human donor in good health (CMV status not recorded). Some clones in this sample may be carry-over from other donors' samples. The material was cultured PBMCs, obtained from culture after CMV antigen stimulation. The rearrangement links TRBV28 to TRBJ1-2; D may be TRBD1 (5 bases). The CDR3 sequence is CASEKTALRGYGYTF. The CDR3 DNA follows: TGTGCCAGCGAGAAGACCGCCCTAAGGGGCTATGGCTACACCTTC.